This T cell receptor beta chain was sequenced for a study of human T cells and chemical hapten exposure (dated by TCRdb to the early 2020s). In the study overall: For sensitization, 2% DPC in acetone was applied to a roughly 2 cm by roughly 2 cm area of upper inner arm skin. Throughout the study period of around 24 weeks, patients also received therapeutic DPC doses to the scalp every week. Patch tests used Finn chambers with 0.01% DPC on the upper back, scored after 6 days by International Contact Dermatitis Research Group standards. Most of the patients in the cohort were female, and the cohort covered alopecia areata with under or over 50% scalp involvement, alopecia totalis and alopecia universalis. Libraries were pooled for sequencing, and variation in per-sample TCR yields was attributed mainly to small differences in library volumes within the pool. This study followed changes in the peripheral blood TCR repertoire in vivo during primary and secondary sensitization of alopecia patients to the hapten diphenylcyclopropenone (DPC). Blood samples were taken from patients before sensitization (week 0) and at 2, 6 and about 24 weeks after DPC sensitization. Twenty-nine alopecia patients gave blood for TCR sequencing at one to four time points (pre-sensitization, 2, 6 and 24 weeks).

The sample's time point, from its label and the paper: patch test 2, 6 weeks after DPC sensitization. In light of the paper, this sample's treatment or condition label describes: therapeutic diphenylcyclopropenone sensitization with weekly scalp DPC. At each patch-test visit, blood was drawn before the patch test was applied. Patients were eligible if aged 18 to 70, diagnosed with alopecia and judged suitable for DPC therapy, and pregnant patients were excluded. Total RNA was extracted from unfractionated whole blood collected in Tempus Blood RNA tubes. Library generation was performed with RACE. Sequencer: NextSeq 500. During library preparation, unique molecular identifiers were attached to individual cDNA molecules so that TCRs could be counted quantitatively and reproducibly. From each blood RNA sample, both TCR alpha and TCR beta chains were sequenced. As for the authors' bioinformatics: The median number of TCRs per sample was around 96,000, ranging from roughly 23,224 to 690,600. The Decombinator software suite was used to annotate V, J and CDR3 in the TCR reads. For the PS versus PT1 abundance plots, all samples were subsampled to the same number of TCRs (28,000). Expanded TCRs were defined as absent before sensitization and observed at least eight times at the 2-week time point. Using fastp at Q25 and MiXCR, TCRdb reprocessed the public reads and kept productive beta chains. Rows are combined by CDR3 protein, so each entry shows the most common genes and DNA. V and J calls and clone size were set by TCRdb, not the authors. This sample lists just over 350,000 distinct CDR3 sequences; roughly 6.3% were detected once. About 6% of the sample comes from the top ten.

Reading the germline V gene gives CDR1 MDHEN and CDR2 SYDVKM. V lost 6 bases and J lost 0 bases; the stretch between them is 21 bases long. Inclusive of the bounding cysteine and phenylalanine, the CDR3 is 19 residues long. Only the CDR3 part of the read is kept: 57 bases, read in frame from the first base. Turning to this clonotype: Its antigen is not yet known. It has no much larger one-base neighbor in the sample; base qualities were not kept.

Overall results and qualifications from the work: After repeated subsampling, changes were observed in the strength of the expansion versus patch-test correlation and in the threshold at which the correlation became significant. Because every patient had alopecia, a presumed autoimmune disease, the patients' immune response might differ from that of healthy individuals. Significantly more large CDR3 similarity clusters were formed by expanded TCRs than by pre-sensitization or healthy control sets, consistent with antigen-driven responses. Patch test score was positively correlated with the number of PT1 expanded TCRs, with significance at thresholds 8, 16 and 32 but not at 4. DPC sensitization did not change the number of TCRs with a frequency above 1 in 1000, and there was no evidence of changes in global repertoire structure.

The chain is encoded by TRBV28 joined to TRBJ1-6; matching of 5 bases hints at TRBD1 as the D gene. Material: whole blood, obtained in connection with sensitization to the hapten diphenylcyclopropenone (DPC). This receptor was taken from a woman aged 18-29 years with alopecia areata. Some clones in this sample may be carry-over from other donors' samples. The nucleotides read TGTGCCAGCAGCTCTTACGCCCCACGGGACTTCTCCTATAATTCACCCCTCCACTTT. The translation is CASSSYAPRDFSYNSPLHF.